One and the same sample provided the 27 T cell receptor beta chains below, sequenced in a study of cytotoxic CD8 clonotypes in ibrutinib-treated CLL. Assay: immunoSEQ multiplex PCR; the TCRdb copy retains only in-frame clones and omits some. In the table there are more than 110,000 clones, more than 75% of which are singletons. This material consisted of PBMCs, taken after 36 months of ibrutinib treatment. All receptors derive from a human donor with chronic lymphocytic leukemia.

The gene calls are TRBV18 and TRBJ2-7; 8 nucleotides match TRBD1. Trimming took 3 bases from V and 2 from J; bases not matched to a gene: 3. This CDR3 spans 14 amino acids. Germline V gives CDR1 KGHSH, CDR2 LQKENI. The CDR3 spells CASSPGTGAYEQYF. Written as DNA, the CDR3 is TGTGCCAGCTCACCCGGGACAGGAGCCTACGAGCAGTACTTC.

This clone was counted once. The chain combines TRBV28 with TRBJ1-5; the match to TRBD1 covers 8 bases. Germline values: CDR1 MDHEN, CDR2 SYDVKM. V lost 4 bases and J lost 6; bases outside the gene matches: 5. This CDR3 region has 14 residues. The CDR3 coding sequence is TGTGCCAGCAGTTCAGGGGGCTGGAGTCAGCCCCAGCATTTT. Translation: CASSSGGWSQPQHF.

This clone came up once. CDR3 nucleotide sequence: TGCAGCGCTAAACAGGGGACGAACACTGAAGCTTTCTTT. Amino acids: CSAKQGTNTEAFF. This chain uses TRBV29-1 with TRBJ1-1, with 7 nucleotides matching TRBD1. The V gene end was trimmed by 7 bases and the J gene end by 1 base; junction bases not matched to a gene: 6. The germline V gene has CDR1 SQVTM and CDR2 ANQGSEA. This CDR3 has 13 residues.

This chain links TRBV30 with TRBJ1-1, with 7 bases that match TRBD1. The germline V gene has CDR1 GTSNPN and CDR2 SVGIG (reference sequence). J lost 7 bases, V lost 2 bases, and 10 bases had no gene match. This CDR3 has 14 residues. The CDR3 nucleotides are TGTGCCTGGAGTAAAGGGGGCGGGGCAGGTGAAGCTTTCTTT. It encodes CAWSKGGGAGEAFF.

This sequence joins TRBV28 and TRBJ2-5; D may be TRBD1 (5 bases). There are 16 residues in the CDR3. The germline V gene has CDR1 MDHEN and CDR2 SYDVKM. Trimming removed 6 bases at V and 6 bases at J, with 23 bases between. For the CDR3, the DNA is TGTGCCAGCAGCATTAGGGGTAGAACTCTTTTCCAGACCCAGTACTTC. It is translated as CASSIRGRTLFQTQYF.

This rearrangement joins TRBV5-6 to TRBJ1-5; D remains unclear. V shed 2 bases and J shed 5 bases, with 5 bases lying between them. The length of the CDR3 is 12 residues. Germline-derived CDR1 and CDR2 are SGHDT and YYEEEE. As DNA, the CDR3 is TGTGCCAGCAGCTTCCAAGATCAGCCCCAGCATTTT. As protein: CASSFQDQPQHF.

The chain has TRBV5-4 and TRBJ1-1; D unresolved. CDR1 is SGHNT, CDR2 YYREEE, per germline (reference sequence). The CDR3 consists of 15 residues. V was trimmed by 0 bases and J by 4 bases, leaving 13 bases between them. CDR3 residues: CASSLGRLEPTEAFF. CDR3 bases: TGTGCCAGCAGCTTGGGGCGGTTAGAGCCCACTGAAGCTTTCTTT.

V and J are TRBV4-1 and TRBJ2-7, with D perhaps TRBD1 (6 bases). CDR3 length: 16 residues. Trimming removed 1 base from V and 9 bases from J, with 22 bases in between. Germline assignment: CDR1 MGHRA and CDR2 YSYEKL. Written as DNA, the CDR3 is TGCGCCAGCAGCCAAGGAGGTTGGACAGCTCCTCACGGGCAGTACTTC. Protein product: CASSQGGWTAPHGQYF.

The count of this clone is one. This chain joins TRBV4-1 and TRBJ2-7, with D perhaps matching TRBD2 (6 bases). Germline lookup yields CDR1 MGHRA and CDR2 YSYEKL. There are 18 residues in the CDR3. V gave up 0 bases and J gave up 4 bases, with 22 bases separating them. The CDR3 DNA reads as TGCGCCAGCAGCCAAGATCACGGACGGTGGGGGGAGCGGTACGAGCAGTACTTC. This sequence encodes CASSQDHGRWGERYEQYF.

The chain joins TRBV18 to TRBJ1-2; no reliable D call. V lost 2 bases and J 2 bases, leaving 9 bases between the germline ends. Germline CDR1 is KGHSH and CDR2 is LQKENI. This CDR3 has 14 amino acids. The CDR3 DNA reads as TGTGCCAGCTCACCAGGTGTCAGCAACTATGGCTACACCTTC. Translated, it gives CASSPGVSNYGYTF.

This CDR3 reads CSVVAVYEQYF. For the CDR3, the DNA is TGCAGCGTTGTGGCGGTCTACGAGCAGTACTTC. The chain joins TRBV29-1 to TRBJ2-7; no reliable D call. In germline, CDR1 is SQVTM, CDR2 ANQGSEA. V lost 4 bases, J lost 3 bases, and 7 bases lay in between. The CDR3 is made up of 11 amino acids.

The chain uses TRBV23-1 and TRBJ2-3, with 9 bases lining up with TRBD2. TRBV23-1 is designated an ORF whose function remains uncertain. Trimming took 3 bases from V and 2 from J; bases not matched to a gene: 6. This CDR3 comprises 16 residues. DNA for the CDR3: TGCGCCAGCAGTCAGTCACTAGCGGGTGACACAGATACGCAGTATTTT. It specifies CASSQSLAGDTDTQYF.

V and J are TRBV19 and TRBJ2-7; D tentatively reads TRBD1 or TRBD2 (5 bases each). The germline V gene encodes CDR1 LNHDA and CDR2 SQIVND (reference sequence). The CDR3 runs to 16 residues. V lost 1 base and J 5 bases, leaving 18 bases between the germline ends. In nucleotides, the CDR3 is TGTGCCAGTAGTATAGGCCAGGGACCGGGGCAGGACGAGCAGTACTTC. Translated: CASSIGQGPGQDEQYF.

To note about this clone: One end of the junction fails to match germline, which may point to a read error. This sequence joins TRBV12-5 and TRBJ1-1; D uncertain. CDR1 LGHNT and CDR2 FRNRAP come from the germline V gene. The length of the CDR3 is 13 residues. CDR3 coding DNA: TGTGCTAGTGGTTTGGGTCTGAAGACTGAAGCTTTCTTT. Residues: CASGLGLKTEAFF.

This clone was counted only a few times. The V gene is TRBV28, the J gene TRBJ2-7; D perhaps matches TRBD2 (6 bases). Germline V gene sequence: CDR1 MDHEN, CDR2 SYDVKM. V was cut by 9 bases and J by 4 bases, with 10 bases left in between. The CDR3 covers 11 residues. This chain's CDR3 is CASRRGYEQYF. The DNA for the CDR3 is TGTGCCAGTAGGCGGGGTTACGAGCAGTACTTC. Full variable domain (remainder filled in from reference TRBV28 and TRBJ2-7): DVKVTQSSRYLVKRTGEKVFLECVQDMDHENMFWYRQDPGLGLRLIYFSYDVKMKEKGDIPEGYSVSREKKERFSLILESASTNQTSMYLCASRRGYEQYFGPGTRLTVT.

The V and J genes are TRBV5-1 and TRBJ2-1, with 9 bases matching TRBD2. Germline assignment: CDR1 SGHRS and CDR2 YFSETQ. After removal of 4 bases from V and 3 bases from J, the junction contained 5 bases not matched to a gene. The CDR3 has 15 residues. In DNA form, the CDR3 reads TGCGCCAGCAGCCTCAATAGCGGGAGCTACAATGAGCAGTTCTTC. Its protein is CASSLNSGSYNEQFF.

V and J are TRBV10-1 and TRBJ2-3; D is possibly TRBD1 or TRBD2 (5 bases each). CDR1 WNHNN and CDR2 SYGVQD come from the germline V gene (reference sequence). Trimming cost V 6 bases and J 5 bases, with 21 bases left between them. CDR3 size: 16 residues. The CDR3 DNA sequence: TGCGCCAGCAGCCCGGGAACAGGTCCTTCCGAAGATACGCAGTATTTT. This gives the protein CASSPGTGPSEDTQYF.

V usage is TRBV27 and J usage is TRBJ2-1; the match to TRBD1 covers 7 bases. The V and J ends lost 6 bases and 9 bases, in that order; junction bases with no gene match: 11. Per germline, CDR1 MNHEY and CDR2 SMNVEV (reference sequence). This CDR3 has 14 amino acids. CDR3 loop: CASRMQGEMGEQFF. Written as DNA, the CDR3 is TGTGCCAGCAGGATGCAGGGGGAAATGGGTGAGCAGTTCTTC.

The J gene is TRBJ2-7, the V gene TRBV6-1, with a weak D call TRBD1 (5 bases). The V end was cut by 3 bases, the J end by 3 bases, with 15 bases between. CDR1 is MNHNS and CDR2 is SASEGT in the germline V gene. This CDR3 contains 15 residues. DNA of the CDR3: TGTGCCAGCAGTGATACCAGGGCCGTATTCTACGAGCAGTACTTC. This sequence encodes CASSDTRAVFYEQYF.

The genes are TRBV6-1 and TRBJ1-2; 9 nucleotides agree with TRBD1. J was trimmed by 8 bases and V by 5 bases; bases with no gene match: 12. The CDR3 runs 15 residues. Per germline, CDR1 MNHNS and CDR2 SASEGT. CDR3: CASSPGTGGIVGYTF. CDR3 coding DNA: TGTGCCAGCAGTCCAGGAACAGGGGGCATTGTGGGCTACACCTTC.

The chain combines TRBV30 with TRBJ2-5, with D tentatively TRBD1 (5 bases). This CDR3 region has 13 residues. Germline V lookup: CDR1 GTSNPN, CDR2 SVGIG (reference sequence). Trimming stripped 5 bases from V and 4 bases from J, with 14 bases between. This chain's CDR3 is CAWCRRGGETQYF. Here the CDR3 DNA reads TGTGCCTGGTGCCGTAGGGGTGGAGAGACCCAGTACTTC. Together with reference TRBV30 and TRBJ2-5, the CDR3 gives the full variable domain: SQTIHQWPATLVQPVGSPLSLECTVEGTSNPNLYWYRQAAGRGLQLLFYSVGIGQISSEVPQNLSASRPQDRQFILSSKKLLLSDSGFYLCAWCRRGGETQYFGPGTRLLVL.

The chain employs TRBV27 and TRBJ2-1; D is undetermined. Trimming left V 2 bases short and J 5 bases short, with 10 bases between. Per germline, CDR1 MNHEY and CDR2 SMNVEV (reference sequence). The CDR3 contains 14 residues. The CDR3 here is CASSLKSYHNEQFF. The CDR3 coding sequence is TGTGCCAGCAGTTTAAAGTCCTACCACAATGAGCAGTTCTTC.

This clone was counted a few times. The CDR3 is CASSLDISGNTIYF. The DNA for the CDR3 is TGTGCCAGCAGCTTGGATATCTCTGGAAACACCATATATTTT. The J gene is TRBJ1-3, the V gene TRBV5-4; the D is unclear. CDR1 SGHNT and CDR2 YYREEE come from the germline V gene (reference sequence). V was trimmed by 0 bases and J by 0 bases, leaving 4 bases between them. The CDR3 is made up of 14 amino acids.

This clone was seen once. This chain connects TRBV2 to TRBJ1-2; 9 bases map to TRBD1. The germline gives CDR1 SNHLY, CDR2 FYNNEI. This CDR3 is built from 13 residues. The J segment lost 8 bases and the V segment lost 6 bases, leaving 7 bases of the junction unmatched. The DNA of the CDR3 is TGTGCCAGCAGGGACAGGACAGGGGTCGGCTACACCTTC. Residues: CASRDRTGVGYTF. The variable domain in full, completed from reference TRBV2 and TRBJ1-2, reads EPEVTQTPSHQVTQMGQEVILRCVPISNHLYFYWYRQILGQKVEFLVSFYNNEISEKSEIFDDQFSVERPDGSNFTLKIRSTKLEDSAMYFCASRDRTGVGYTFGSGTRLTVV.

This clone appeared a few times. J is TRBJ2-3 and V is TRBV4-2; D uncertain. V was cut by 4 bases and J by 6 bases, with 8 bases left in between. Germline lookup yields CDR1 LGHNA and CDR2 YNFKEQ. The CDR3 loop spans 12 amino acids. CDR3 loop: CASSRAADTQYF. The CDR3, as DNA: TGTGCCAGCAGCCGGGCGGCCGATACGCAGTATTTT.

The chain carries TRBV28 and TRBJ2-5; 9 bases fit TRBD1. The V gene end was trimmed by 8 bases and the J gene end by 4 bases; junction bases not matched to a gene: 14. From germline, CDR1 is MDHEN and CDR2 SYDVKM. CDR3 size: 16 residues. CDR3 protein: CASSEFGTGIRETQYF. DNA for the CDR3: TGTGCCAGCTCGGAGTTCGGGACAGGGATTAGAGAGACCCAGTACTTC.

The genes are TRBV4-2 and TRBJ1-3, with D possibly TRBD1 on 6 matching bases. CDR3 length: 16 residues. Germline V lookup: CDR1 LGHNA, CDR2 YNFKEQ. The V and J ends lost 3 bases and 5 bases respectively, with 17 bases between them. CDR3 bases: TGTGCCAGCAGCCAGATTACACAGGGTTCTAGAAACACCATATATTTT. It translates to CASSQITQGSRNTIYF.